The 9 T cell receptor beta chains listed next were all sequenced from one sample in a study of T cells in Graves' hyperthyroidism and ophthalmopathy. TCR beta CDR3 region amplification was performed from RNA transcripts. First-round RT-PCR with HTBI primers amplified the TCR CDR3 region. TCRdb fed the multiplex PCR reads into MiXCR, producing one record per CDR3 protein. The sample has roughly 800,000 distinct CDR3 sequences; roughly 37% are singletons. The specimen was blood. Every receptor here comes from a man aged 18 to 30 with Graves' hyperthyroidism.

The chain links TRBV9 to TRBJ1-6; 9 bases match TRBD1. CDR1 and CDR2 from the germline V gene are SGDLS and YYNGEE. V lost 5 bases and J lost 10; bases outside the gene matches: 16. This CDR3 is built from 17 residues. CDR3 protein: CASSLTFGTGQGSPLHF. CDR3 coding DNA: TGTGCCAGCAGTCTAACGTTCGGGACAGGGCAAGGGTCACCCCTCCACTTT.

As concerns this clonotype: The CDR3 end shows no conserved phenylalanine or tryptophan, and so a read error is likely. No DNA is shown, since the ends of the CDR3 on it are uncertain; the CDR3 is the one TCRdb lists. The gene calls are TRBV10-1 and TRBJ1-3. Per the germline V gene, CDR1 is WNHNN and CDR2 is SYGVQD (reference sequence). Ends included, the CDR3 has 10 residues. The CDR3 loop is CASSEPPLGN.

The CDR3 sequence: CSARTQGSGANVLTF. CDR3 nucleotides: TGCAGTGCTAGAACCCAGGGGTCCGGGGCCAACGTCCTGACTTTC. The gene calls are TRBV20-1 and TRBJ2-6, with D possibly being TRBD1 (6 bases). V lost 2 bases, J lost 4 bases, and 12 bases lay in between. The CDR3 is 15 amino acids. CDR1 is DFQATT and CDR2 is SNEGSKA in the germline V gene (reference sequence).

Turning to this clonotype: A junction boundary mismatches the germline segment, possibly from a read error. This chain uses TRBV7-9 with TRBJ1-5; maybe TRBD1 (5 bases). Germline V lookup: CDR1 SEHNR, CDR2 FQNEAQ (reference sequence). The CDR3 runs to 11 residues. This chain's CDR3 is CASSPGPGAHF. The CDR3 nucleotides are TGCGCCAGCAGTCCCGGGCCCGGGGCGCATTTT. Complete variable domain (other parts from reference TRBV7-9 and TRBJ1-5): DTGVSQNPRHKITKRGQNVTFRCDPISEHNRLYWYRQTLGQGPEFLTYFQNEAQLEKSRLLSDRFSAERPKGSFSTLEIQRTEQGDSAMYLCASSPGPGAHFGDGTRLSIL.

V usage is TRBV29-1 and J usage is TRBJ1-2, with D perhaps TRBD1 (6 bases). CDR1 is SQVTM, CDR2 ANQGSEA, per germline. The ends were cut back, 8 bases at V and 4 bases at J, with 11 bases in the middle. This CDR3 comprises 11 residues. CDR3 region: CSTDRTYGYTF. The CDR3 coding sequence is TGCAGCACTGACAGGACCTATGGCTACACCTTC.

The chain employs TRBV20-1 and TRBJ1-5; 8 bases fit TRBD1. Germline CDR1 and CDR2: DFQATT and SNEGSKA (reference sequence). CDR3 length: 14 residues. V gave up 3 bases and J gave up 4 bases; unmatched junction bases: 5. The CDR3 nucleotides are TGCAGTGCTAGGCCTGGACAGGGAAATCAGCCCCAGCATTTT. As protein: CSARPGQGNQPQHF.

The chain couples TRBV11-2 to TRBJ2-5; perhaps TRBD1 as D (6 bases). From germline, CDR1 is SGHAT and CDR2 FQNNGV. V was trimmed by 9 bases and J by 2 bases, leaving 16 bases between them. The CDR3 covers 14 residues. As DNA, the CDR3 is TGTGCCAGTAGTGTTCCGGGACAACAAGAGACCCAGTACTTC. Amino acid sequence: CASSVPGQQETQYF.

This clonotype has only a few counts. CDR3 DNA sequence: TGTGCCAGCAGCTTAGTTTCGCCGAACCAAGAGACCCAGTACTTC. It codes for CASSLVSPNQETQYF. The V and J genes are TRBV7-2 and TRBJ2-5; D unclear. The germline gives CDR1 SGHTA, CDR2 FQGNSA. The CDR3 covers 15 residues. Trimming took off 1 base at V and 0 bases at J, with 9 bases between the two ends. Full variable domain (outside the CDR3, taken from reference TRBV7-2 and TRBJ2-5): GAGVSQSPSNKVTEKGKDVELRCDPISGHTALYWYRQSLGQGLEFLIYFQGNSAPDKSGLPSDRFSAERTGGSVSTLTIQRTQQEDSAVYLCASSLVSPNQETQYFGPGTRLLVL.

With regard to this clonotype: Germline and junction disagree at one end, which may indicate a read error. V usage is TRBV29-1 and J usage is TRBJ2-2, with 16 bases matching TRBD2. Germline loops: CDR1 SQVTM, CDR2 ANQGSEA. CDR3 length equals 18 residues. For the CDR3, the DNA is TGCAGCGTTGAAGACGGGACTAGCGGGAGGGCGAACACCGGGGAGCTGTACTTC. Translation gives CSVEDGTSGRANTGELYF.